This section outlines one T cell receptor (beta chain) sequence together with its context. What it binds is not known. Indicated treatment: roughly ten-day PBMC culture with coronavirus spike peptide pools or control peptides (ViraFEST assay). The data stem from a study of vaccination and CD4 T cells after COVID-19. With the Oncomine TCR Beta short-read assay, DNA from cultured CD4+ T cells was sequenced. TCRdb recomputed calls from the PCR reads with MiXCR, one row per CDR3 protein. The table has over 9,500 distinct CDR3 sequences, roughly two fifths seen once. This CDR3 has 14 amino acids. The V end lost 4 bases, the J end lost 4 bases, and 13 bases lay between the germline ends. Germline assignment: CDR1 SGHTA and CDR2 FQGNSA.

The TCR sequence derives from a human donor who had recovered from COVID-19. The specimen was CD4+ T cells from blood, cultured in vitro. V and J are TRBV7-2 and TRBJ1-1; D is ambiguous. The CDR3, as DNA: TGTGCCAGCAGCTCCGGACCCTTATCCACTGAAGCTTTCTTT. Translated, it gives CASSSGPLSTEAFF.